Shown below are 25 T cell receptor beta chains from a single sample sequenced in a study of CD8+ T cells in alopecia areata. RNA was isolated and reverse transcribed to cDNA, the sequencing template. Produced via immunoSEQ multiplex PCR; TCRdb's table is partial and in-frame only. The profile shows 120,000 to 150,000 clones, less than 65% of them singletons. Sequenced: CD8+ T cells sorted from blood. These receptors were taken from a human donor in good health.

The chain joins TRBV18 to TRBJ2-3; no reliable D call. Trimming pared 6 bases from V and 2 bases from J, leaving 6 bases between. This CDR3 comprises 12 residues. Germline V lookup: CDR1 KGHSH, CDR2 LQKENI. The CDR3 region is CASSPPTDTQYF. The CDR3 DNA is TGTGCCAGCTCCCCCCCCACAGATACGCAGTATTTT.

Remarks on this clone: One junction end does not reproduce the germline sequence, and a read error may be involved. The CDR3 DNA reads TGCGCCAGCAGCGGAGAGAACGAGCAGTACTTC. As protein: CASSGENEQYF. This chain connects TRBV7-2 to TRBJ2-7; TRBD2 might be the D (5 bases). The CDR3 has 11 amino acids. The V gene's germline CDR1 is SGHTA and CDR2 FQGNSA.

This clone has only one observation. This chain links TRBV4-1 with TRBJ2-7; 12 bases match TRBD1. CDR1 is MGHRA, CDR2 YSYEKL, per germline. The CDR3 covers 17 residues. Trimming took 0 bases from V and 6 from J; bases not matched to a gene: 9. The DNA for the CDR3 is TGCGCCAGCAGCCAAGAACCGGGGACAGGGGGCATTGGCGAGCAGTACTTC. It specifies CASSQEPGTGGIGEQYF.

V gene TRBV18 combines with J gene TRBJ2-2; the D is unclear. The V end lost 0 bases, the J end lost 5 bases, and 1 base lay between the germline ends. CDR1 and CDR2 from the germline V gene are KGHSH and LQKENI. The length of the CDR3 is 12 residues. The CDR3: CASSPPTGELFF. Here the CDR3 DNA reads TGTGCCAGCTCACCACCGACCGGGGAGCTGTTTTTT.

J is TRBJ2-5 and V is TRBV12-5; a possible D gene is TRBD1 (6 bases). V was pared by 5 bases and J by 7 bases, with 11 bases between. This CDR3 comprises 12 residues. Germline V CDR1 and CDR2: LGHNT, FRNRAP. CDR3 bases: TGTGCTAGTGGTCAGGGGACGGGGACCCAGTACTTC. Its protein product is CASGQGTGTQYF. Complete variable domain (other parts from reference TRBV12-5 and TRBJ2-5): DARVTQTPRHKVTEMGQEVTMRCQPILGHNTVFWYRQTMMQGLELLAYFRNRAPLDDSGMPKDRFSAEMPDATLATLKIQPSEPRDSAVYFCASGQGTGTQYFGPGTRLLVL.

The chain has TRBV27 and TRBJ1-1, with 8 bases matching TRBD1. The junction had 4 bases not matched to a gene; V was cut back by 5 bases and J by 5 bases. The CDR3 runs to 13 residues. Germline CDR1 and CDR2: MNHEY and SMNVEV (reference sequence). The CDR3 loop is CASSTGQATEAFF. CDR3 nucleotide sequence: TGTGCCAGCAGTACGGGACAGGCGACTGAAGCTTTCTTT.

This chain connects TRBV7-9 to TRBJ2-5, with 11 bases fitting TRBD2. CDR3 length equals 15 residues. Trimming cost V 5 bases and J 5 bases; bases outside gene matches: 7. Germline V gene sequence: CDR1 SEHNR, CDR2 FQNEAQ (reference sequence). For the CDR3, the DNA is TGTGCCAGCAGCGAACTAGCGGGAGTGAGGGAGACCCAGTACTTC. Translation: CASSELAGVRETQYF.

V usage is TRBV29-1 and J usage is TRBJ2-6, with D hard to call. Between the trimmed V and J ends, which lost 3 bases and 3 bases, there was a span of 6 bases. CDR3 length: 13 amino acids. Germline V lookup: CDR1 SQVTM, CDR2 ANQGSEA. The DNA of the CDR3 is TGCAGCGTTGACGGGTTTGGGGCCAACGTCCTGACTTTC. Protein sequence: CSVDGFGANVLTF.

The chain employs TRBV29-1 and TRBJ1-1; the match to TRBD1 covers 7 bases. Germline loops: CDR1 SQVTM, CDR2 ANQGSEA. The CDR3 is 14 amino acids. V shed 7 bases and J 5 bases; nucleotides not matched to a gene: 13. The CDR3 spells CSDEETGRETEAFF. CDR3 DNA: TGCAGCGACGAGGAGACAGGGCGGGAAACTGAAGCTTTCTTT.

This sequence joins TRBV5-6 and TRBJ2-2, with TRBD1 matching 10 bases. The V and J ends lost 3 bases and 6 bases, in that order; junction bases with no gene match: 5. Germline loops: CDR1 SGHDT, CDR2 YYEEEE. The CDR3 is 15 amino acids. DNA of the CDR3: TGTGCCAGCAGCTCCGGGACAGGGGTTTCCGGGGAGCTGTTTTTT. Its translation: CASSSGTGVSGELFF.

The V and J genes are TRBV6-1 and TRBJ2-7; possibly TRBD1 for D (6 bases). This CDR3 has 11 amino acids. CDR1 and CDR2 from the germline V gene are MNHNS and SASEGT. Trimming removed 11 bases from V and 3 bases from J, with 11 bases in between. This CDR3 reads CAGGQFYEQYF. For the CDR3, the DNA is TGTGCCGGCGGACAGTTCTACGAGCAGTACTTC.

This chain connects TRBV7-9 to TRBJ2-7, with 9 bases matching TRBD1. The CDR3 has 13 amino acids. With V trimmed by 4 bases and J by 5 bases, 3 bases remained unmatched. Germline V CDR1 and CDR2: SEHNR, FQNEAQ (reference sequence). The CDR3 sequence: CASSSQGAHEQYF. In DNA, the CDR3 is TGTGCCAGCAGCTCACAGGGGGCCCACGAGCAGTACTTC. The variable domain in full, completed from reference TRBV7-9 and TRBJ2-7, reads DTGVSQNPRHKITKRGQNVTFRCDPISEHNRLYWYRQTLGQGPEFLTYFQNEAQLEKSRLLSDRFSAERPKGSFSTLEIQRTEQGDSAMYLCASSSQGAHEQYFGPGTRLTVT.

The chain uses TRBV9 and TRBJ2-1; 7 bases agree with TRBD1. There are 14 residues in the CDR3. Germline CDR1 and CDR2: SGDLS and YYNGEE. Trimming removed 3 bases from V and 7 bases from J; junction bases left unmatched: 7. In nucleotides, the CDR3 is TGTGCCAGCAGCGCCGGGACAGATCTTAATGAGCAGTTCTTC. Its translation is CASSAGTDLNEQFF.

This clone was seen a handful of times. The chain uses TRBV6-4 and TRBJ2-3, with no clear D. Trimming took off 3 bases at V and 1 base at J, with 11 bases between the two ends. This CDR3 has 15 amino acids. Per the germline V gene, CDR1 is MRHNA and CDR2 is SNTAGT. CDR3 nucleotide sequence: TGTGCCAGCAGTGAAGACCGGAAGGGCACAGATACGCAGTATTTT. Translated, it gives CASSEDRKGTDTQYF.

The chain is built from TRBV7-9 and TRBJ1-2, with D uncertain. The CDR3 covers 14 residues. V was pared by 1 base and J by 6 bases, with 12 bases between. The germline V gene encodes CDR1 SEHNR and CDR2 FQNEAQ (reference sequence). The CDR3 sequence is CASSLGQPRNGYTF. CDR3 DNA sequence: TGTGCCAGCAGCTTAGGGCAGCCAAGGAATGGCTACACCTTC.

By sample share, this clone is large. Other DNA sequences of this sample code for an identical CDR3. V gene TRBV5-1 combines with J gene TRBJ2-1; D is unclear. This CDR3 spans 11 amino acids. Per germline, CDR1 SGHRS and CDR2 YFSETQ. With 10 bases removed from V and 5 bases from J, the gap between germline ends came to 10 bases. Written as DNA, the CDR3 is TGCGCCTCATCTGGGAACAATGAGCAGTTCTTC. It translates to CASSGNNEQFF.

V gene TRBV28 combines with J gene TRBJ2-5, with D maybe TRBD1 (5 bases). V was cut by 2 bases and J by 0 bases, with 16 bases left in between. This CDR3 has 17 amino acids. The germline gives CDR1 MDHEN, CDR2 SYDVKM. Here the CDR3 DNA reads TGTGCCAGCAGTTTAAAGTCGGCCAGGGAAAACCAAGAGACCCAGTACTTC. Its translation: CASSLKSARENQETQYF.

This clone has only a few counts. The gene calls are TRBV27 and TRBJ2-5, with TRBD1 matching over 12 bases. CDR1 and CDR2 from the germline V gene are MNHEY and SMNVEV (reference sequence). After removal of 4 bases from V and 10 bases from J, the junction contained 13 bases not matched to a gene. The length of the CDR3 is 16 residues. The CDR3 spells CASSYRDRGHLVDQYF. The CDR3 bases are TGTGCCAGCAGTTACCGGGACAGGGGGCATCTGGTGGACCAGTACTTC.

The V and J genes are TRBV4-1 and TRBJ1-5; no definite D call. Germline-derived CDR1 and CDR2 are MGHRA and YSYEKL. V gave up 3 bases and J gave up 2 bases, with 11 bases separating them. This CDR3 spans 15 amino acids. The CDR3 DNA follows: TGCGCCAGCAGCCACCTCGGGAAGGGCAATCAGCCCCAGCATTTT. Its protein is CASSHLGKGNQPQHF.

Comments on this clone: Other DNA sequences in the same sample also yield this CDR3. The chain has TRBV9 and TRBJ2-7; D tentatively fits TRBD1 or TRBD2 (5 bases each). The V and J ends lost 0 bases and 0 bases respectively, with 7 bases between them. Germline lookup yields CDR1 SGDLS and CDR2 YYNGEE. The CDR3 runs to 14 residues. For the CDR3, the DNA is TGTGCCAGCAGCGTAGGAGGGGACTCCTACGAGCAGTACTTC. Residues: CASSVGGDSYEQYF.

The sample holds one count of this clone. The rearrangement uses TRBV2 and TRBJ2-7; TRBD2 might be the D (6 bases). Trimming shortened V by 5 bases and J by 2 bases, and 19 bases separated the two germline ends. Germline V gene sequence: CDR1 SNHLY, CDR2 FYNNEI. The CDR3 loop spans 16 amino acids. CDR3 nucleotide sequence: TGTGCCAGCAGTCACCCGGGGGAGGCCGACCCCTACGAGCAGTACTTC. Protein product: CASSHPGEADPYEQYF.

The chain is built from TRBV6-5 and TRBJ2-2; tentative D call: TRBD1 (5 bases). The V and J ends lost 7 bases and 7 bases respectively, with 10 bases between them. Germline V gene sequence: CDR1 MNHEY, CDR2 SVGAGI. CDR3 length equals 12 residues. CDR3 in DNA: TGTGCCAGCACCGACAGTGTCGGGGAGCTGTTTTTT. As protein: CASTDSVGELFF.

V usage is TRBV25-1 and J usage is TRBJ2-7; D unclear. The CDR3 has 13 amino acids. The V end was cut by 5 bases, the J end by 4 bases, with 12 bases between. The germline V gene encodes CDR1 MGHDK and CDR2 SYGVNS. The CDR3 coding sequence is TGTGCCAGCAGTCTAGGTCATAAATACGAGCAGTACTTC. Its protein product is CASSLGHKYEQYF.

This sequence joins TRBV5-6 and TRBJ2-7; D might be TRBD2 (6 bases). The CDR3 loop spans 13 amino acids. V was shortened by 4 bases and J by 4 bases, with 12 bases between the two germline ends. The germline gives CDR1 SGHDT, CDR2 YYEEEE. The CDR3 here is CASSPGRSYEQYF. The CDR3 coding sequence is TGTGCCAGCAGCCCCGGGAGATCATACGAGCAGTACTTC.

A single count supports this clone. V usage is TRBV20-1 and J usage is TRBJ2-7; D not resolved. V gave up 5 bases and J gave up 3 bases, with 5 bases separating them. Looked up from germline, CDR1 is DFQATT and CDR2 is SNEGSKA (reference sequence). The CDR3 has 10 residues. CDR3 DNA: TGCAGTGCTGGAAACTACGAGCAGTACTTC. It specifies CSAGNYEQYF.